The 21 T cell receptor beta chains below come from one sample, sequenced in a study of spatial heterogeneity in lung cancer. These receptors have no identified antigens. Time point here: sample taken at primary tumor resection. MiXCR, applied by TCRdb to the 5' RACE reads, yields one record per CDR3 protein. The sample carries about 10,000 distinct CDR3 sequences, 10% to 15% recorded once. Broader study findings: Counts of expanded intratumoral alpha and beta TCRs tracked tumor mutation counts.

The specimen was lung tumor tissue, collected at surgery. Source of these receptors: a male donor with early-stage non-small cell lung cancer.

There are many counts of this clonotype. The V and J genes are TRBV27 and TRBJ2-7, with a possible D match to TRBD1 (6 bases). The CDR3 is made up of 13 amino acids. V gave up 5 bases and J gave up 3 bases, with 11 bases separating them. Germline assignment: CDR1 MNHEY and CDR2 SMNVEV (reference sequence). In nucleotides, the CDR3 is TGTGCCAGCAGTACGGGGACAATCTACGAGCAGTACTTC. It yields the protein CASSTGTIYEQYF.

This clonotype was counted a few times. The CDR3 nucleotides are TGTGCCAGCACCAACGGGGGATTCTATGGCTACACCTTC. Amino acids: CASTNGGFYGYTF. This rearrangement joins TRBV6-5 to TRBJ1-2; D is possibly TRBD1 (5 bases). This CDR3 has 13 residues. Between the trimmed V and J ends, which lost 7 bases and 4 bases, there was a span of 13 bases. The germline gives CDR1 MNHEY, CDR2 SVGAGI.

A few counts support this clonotype. The chain joins TRBV5-1 to TRBJ2-4; D possibly uses TRBD1 or TRBD2 (5 bases each). Per the germline V gene, CDR1 is SGHRS and CDR2 is YFSETQ. This CDR3 region has 15 residues. Trimming removed 5 bases at V and 4 bases at J, with 16 bases between. CDR3 nucleotide sequence: TGCGCCAGCAGGGACCGTGACGGGGCAAAAAACATTCAGTACTTC. Its translation: CASRDRDGAKNIQYF.

The table lists this clonotype with a few counts. The chain combines TRBV6-1 with TRBJ2-7; D gene ambiguous. The CDR3 consists of 11 residues. Germline lookup yields CDR1 MNHNS and CDR2 SASEGT. Trimming removed 3 bases at V and 3 bases at J, with 3 bases between. The CDR3 sequence is CASSDSYEQYF. DNA for the CDR3: TGTGCCAGCAGTGACAGCTACGAGCAGTACTTC.

This clonotype was detected many times. The CDR3: CASSVAEPGELFF. CDR3 bases: TGTGCCAGCAGCGTAGCCGAACCCGGGGAGCTGTTTTTT. The chain uses TRBV9 and TRBJ2-2; D unclear. V lost 0 bases and J 6 bases, leaving 6 bases between the germline ends. The CDR3 contains 13 residues. Looked up from germline, CDR1 is SGDLS and CDR2 is YYNGEE.

This clonotype was picked up many times. The CDR3 DNA sequence: TGTGCCAGCACCAGGGACAGGGCTATCGAGACCCAGTACTTC. This translates into CASTRDRAIETQYF. The chain recombines TRBV6-6 with TRBJ2-5, with TRBD1 matching 9 bases. This CDR3 has 14 amino acids. Germline V gives CDR1 MNHNY, CDR2 SVGAGI (reference sequence). With 7 bases clipped from V and 5 bases from J, the junction kept 8 bases outside the gene matches.

This chain uses TRBV6-5 with TRBJ1-3; 7 bases match TRBD1. The CDR3 is 17 residues long. Per the germline V gene, CDR1 is MNHEY and CDR2 is SVGAGI. V was pared by 2 bases and J by 0 bases, with 7 bases of the junction left unmatched. Here the CDR3 DNA reads TGTGCCAGCAGTTACGCGACAGGGAGCACCTCTGGAAACACCATATATTTT. Translating gives CASSYATGSTSGNTIYF.

This clonotype was found many times. The gene calls are TRBV20-1 and TRBJ1-1; D is possibly TRBD1 (6 bases). V dropped 2 bases and J dropped 5 bases, with 18 bases sitting between them. Per germline, CDR1 DFQATT and CDR2 SNEGSKA (reference sequence). The CDR3 spans 15 residues. The CDR3 DNA is TGCAGTGCTAGAACCTTAGGGGGTTCGAGGACTGAAGCTTTCTTT. Its protein is CSARTLGGSRTEAFF.

This clonotype was counted many times. The chain couples TRBV18 to TRBJ1-2, with 7 bases fitting TRBD1. V was clipped by 0 bases and J by 6 bases; unmatched bases: 4. The CDR3 totals 14 residues. Germline V gene lookup returns CDR1 KGHSH and CDR2 LQKENI. This CDR3 is CASSPPSRGNGYTF. The CDR3 DNA sequence: TGTGCCAGCTCACCACCTAGCAGGGGGAATGGCTACACCTTC. The full variable domain, completed using reference TRBV18 and TRBJ1-2, is NAGVMQNPRHLVRRRGQEARLRCSPMKGHSHVYWYRQLPEEGLKFMVYLQKENIIDESGMPKERFSAEFPKEGPSILRIQQVVRGDSAAYFCASSPPSRGNGYTFGSGTRLTVV.

The V gene is TRBV7-9, the J gene TRBJ1-6; a weak D match, TRBD1 (5 bases). From germline, CDR1 is SEHNR and CDR2 FQNEAQ (reference sequence). V was clipped by 3 bases and J by 9 bases, with 15 bases between them. The CDR3 covers 15 residues. This CDR3 is CASSLDTRGGSPLHF. CDR3 sequence (DNA): TGTGCCAGCAGCTTGGATACGCGCGGGGGTTCACCCCTCCACTTT.

This clonotype has at least ten counts. The V gene is TRBV28, the J gene TRBJ1-5; 7 nucleotides align to TRBD1. With 11 bases clipped from V and 3 bases from J, the junction kept 7 bases outside the gene matches. Germline assignment: CDR1 MDHEN and CDR2 SYDVKM. This CDR3 is built from 13 residues. The DNA of the CDR3 is TGTGCCGGATCCAGGGGGATCAATCAGCCCCAGCATTTT. It codes for CAGSRGINQPQHF.

In DNA form, the CDR3 reads TGCAGTGCTAAACAGGGGGCTCAGCCCCAGCATTTT. It yields the protein CSAKQGAQPQHF. The V and J genes are TRBV20-1 and TRBJ1-5, with 9 positions matching TRBD1. V shed 4 bases and J 6 bases; nucleotides not matched to a gene: 1. Germline lookup yields CDR1 DFQATT and CDR2 SNEGSKA (reference sequence). This CDR3 is built from 12 residues.

The chain carries TRBV11-2 and TRBJ2-1; 7 nucleotides agree with TRBD1. J was trimmed by 4 bases and V by 4 bases; bases with no gene match: 10. Germline V gene data show CDR1 as SGHAT and CDR2 as FQNNGV. The CDR3 length is 16 residues. The CDR3 loop reads CASSSVTGERYNEQFF. CDR3 DNA: TGTGCCAGCAGCTCGGTTACAGGGGAACGGTACAATGAGCAGTTCTTC.

By sample fraction, this clonotype is medium-sized. V is TRBV6-5 and J is TRBJ1-1; TRBD1 matches 8 bases. Germline loops: CDR1 MNHEY, CDR2 SVGAGI. With 6 bases clipped from V and 5 bases from J, the junction kept 8 bases outside the gene matches. The CDR3 contains 14 residues. The CDR3 sequence: CASRRDRGNTEAFF. The CDR3 DNA is TGTGCCAGCAGGCGCGACAGGGGTAATACTGAAGCTTTCTTT.

This clonotype was picked up a small number of times. The chain employs TRBV25-1 and TRBJ1-6; no clear D. The CDR3 is 15 amino acids. Germline values: CDR1 MGHDK, CDR2 SYGVNS. Trimming shortened V by 0 bases and J by 4 bases, and 7 bases separated the two germline ends. The CDR3 DNA is TGTGCCAGCAGTGAATATACGGGGTATAATTCACCCCTCCACTTT. It translates to CASSEYTGYNSPLHF.

The table lists this clonotype with a few counts. V usage is TRBV29-1 and J usage is TRBJ1-4; D is perhaps TRBD1 (5 bases). V gave up 4 bases and J gave up 6 bases, with 9 bases separating them. CDR3 length: 12 amino acids. Germline assignment: CDR1 SQVTM and CDR2 ANQGSEA. The CDR3 coding sequence is TGCAGCGTTGGAGGGGCAGATGAAAAACTGTTTTTT. Protein: CSVGGADEKLFF.

Ten or more counts support this clonotype. This chain uses TRBV5-1 with TRBJ1-4; no firm D call. Germline V lookup: CDR1 SGHRS, CDR2 YFSETQ. The CDR3 has 15 residues. V lost 0 bases and J lost 2, with 8 bases in between. CDR3 sequence (DNA): TGCGCCAGCAGCTTGGCGATGGGCACTAATGAAAAACTGTTTTTT. It translates to CASSLAMGTNEKLFF.

The chain recombines TRBV6-1 with TRBJ2-2; TRBD1 matches 10 bases. The length of the CDR3 is 16 residues. The V segment lost 4 bases and the J segment 3 bases; nucleotides outside the gene matches: 5. Germline assignment: CDR1 MNHNS and CDR2 SASEGT. The CDR3 protein is CASSAWDRGHTGELFF. CDR3 nucleotide sequence: TGTGCCAGCAGTGCCTGGGACAGGGGCCACACCGGGGAGCTGTTTTTT.

The chain is built from TRBV9 and TRBJ2-2, with D tentatively TRBD1 or TRBD2 (5 bases each). The CDR3 is 15 residues long. Per germline, CDR1 SGDLS and CDR2 YYNGEE. The germline V and J ends were trimmed by 0 bases and 3 bases, with 9 bases remaining between them. CDR3 loop: CASSVVGTHTGELFF. In DNA form, the CDR3 reads TGTGCCAGCAGCGTAGTTGGGACGCACACCGGGGAGCTGTTTTTT.

This clonotype was counted only a few times. V gene TRBV20-1 combines with J gene TRBJ1-3; D gene uncertain. This CDR3 region has 12 residues. Germline V gene data show CDR1 as DFQATT and CDR2 as SNEGSKA (reference sequence). With 2 bases removed from V and 0 bases from J, the gap between germline ends came to 2 bases. Here the CDR3 DNA reads TGCAGTGCTAGAAGCTCTGGAAACACCATATATTTT. Residues: CSARSSGNTIYF.

This clonotype was seen only a few times. The gene calls are TRBV25-1 and TRBJ1-6; D may be TRBD1 (5 bases). Trimming took off 7 bases at V and 7 bases at J, with 14 bases between the two ends. CDR3 size: 14 residues. The germline CDR1 and CDR2 sequences are MGHDK and SYGVNS. CDR3 in DNA: TGTGCCAGCACTCGGGCGGGGGACAATTCACCCCTCCACTTT. It translates to CASTRAGDNSPLHF.